This T cell receptor beta chain was documented in a study of T cell responses to AZD1222 COVID-19 vaccine. Whole-study findings and limits: Repertoires in all cases were sampled only once the peak T cell response had passed. Spike was spanned by vaccine-associated CD4 TCRs, with dominance at 160-218 and 743-854.

The table came from immunoSEQ multiplex PCR; TCRdb's copy has only in-frame clones and leaves some out. In the table there are under 200,000 clones, 90% to 95% of which are singletons. The V and J ends lost 5 bases and 1 base respectively, with 8 bases between them. CDR3 length: 14 residues. Germline V gene data show CDR1 as SGHTA and CDR2 as FQGTGA. In its sample, this clone was seen once. Antigen unknown. J is TRBJ2-2 and V is TRBV7-3, with D hard to call. The specimen was peripheral blood, collected on day 0 of AZD1222 vaccination. The source is an adult in good health. The CDR3 here is CASSLRMNTGELFF. For the CDR3, the DNA is TGTGCCAGCAGCCTTCGGATGAACACCGGGGAGCTGTTTTTT.